The clone carrying this T cell receptor (beta chain) was seen ten or more times. The antigen is unknown. This sample stems from a study of T cells after yellow fever vaccination. Study-wide background: Where fractions had low cell numbers, libraries were prepared from them with the SMART-Seq v4 Ultra Low Input RNA kit. The study, taken as a whole, reports: On re-exposure, the response was weaker but peaked faster, at day 5 versus 15. A minor fraction of clonotypes spanned both CD4 and CD8 compartments.

CDR1 and CDR2 (germline): SEHNR, FQNEAQ (reference sequence). CDR3 length: 15 amino acids. The ends were cut back, 4 bases at V and 2 bases at J, with 11 bases in the middle. TCRdb independently ran MiXCR on the 5' RACE reads; one entry per CDR3 protein. The table shows about 74,000 distinct CDR3 sequences, with roughly 6.9% occurring only once. This TCR was recovered from a man between 18 and 29 years old who received the YFV17D yellow fever vaccine. The rearrangement links TRBV7-9 to TRBJ1-4; D is perhaps TRBD1 (5 bases). Sequenced here: CD8+ T cells sorted from PBMCs, sampled less than 6 days after the first yellow fever vaccination. CDR3 DNA sequence: TGTGCCAGCAGCTCCACGACAGCCACTAATGAAAAACTGTTTTTT. Protein product: CASSSTTATNEKLFF.